These 6 T cell receptor beta chains were all obtained from the same sample, sequenced in a study of T cells in Graves' hyperthyroidism and ophthalmopathy. Amplification of TCR beta CDR3 regions used RNA as the template. In the first-round RT-PCR of the TCR CDR3, the HTBI primer set was used. TCRdb re-derived calls from the multiplex PCR reads in MiXCR, one entry per CDR3 protein. Found here are a few hundred thousand distinct CDR3 sequences, less than 25% of them singletons; the top ten hold about half. Sequencing was done on a sample of blood. The receptors originated from a woman aged 70-85 years with Graves' ophthalmopathy.

This clonotype turned up a few times. The chain joins TRBV19 to TRBJ2-2; TRBD2 is a possible D gene (6 bases). Germline V lookup: CDR1 LNHDA, CDR2 SQIVND (reference sequence). The V end lost 2 bases, the J end lost 5 bases, and 15 bases lay between the germline ends. CDR3 length: 16 amino acids. The CDR3 sequence is CASSIRSGVGTGELFF. CDR3 nucleotides: TGTGCCAGTAGTATACGCTCGGGAGTCGGAACCGGGGAGCTGTTTTTT.

This clonotype was counted a few times. The rearrangement links TRBV5-1 to TRBJ2-1; D may match TRBD1 or TRBD2 (6 bases each). Germline loops: CDR1 SGHRS, CDR2 YFSETQ. V shed 4 bases and J shed 8 bases, with 19 bases lying between them. The CDR3 is made up of 15 amino acids. This CDR3 reads CASSPPTGGGYEQFF. In DNA form, the CDR3 reads TGCGCCAGCAGCCCACCCACTGGAGGGGGATATGAGCAGTTCTTC.

The chain joins TRBV3-1 to TRBJ2-7, with 8 bases lining up with TRBD2. Trimming took 4 bases from V and 6 from J; bases not matched to a gene: 5. The germline CDR1 and CDR2 sequences are LGHDT and YNNKEL (reference sequence). The CDR3 has 13 residues. This CDR3 is CASSRRGVGEQYF. In DNA, the CDR3 is TGTGCCAGCAGCCGGCGGGGGGTGGGCGAGCAGTACTTC.

This clonotype was observed many times. The chain is built from TRBV2 and TRBJ1-1; no reliable D call. This CDR3 spans 13 amino acids. With 6 bases removed from V and 6 bases from J, the gap between germline ends came to 14 bases. Germline CDR1 SNHLY, CDR2 FYNNEI. CDR3: CASRGGGVSEAFF. DNA for the CDR3: TGTGCCAGCAGGGGCGGTGGGGTCTCTGAAGCTTTCTTT. The variable domain in full, completed from reference TRBV2 and TRBJ1-1, reads EPEVTQTPSHQVTQMGQEVILRCVPISNHLYFYWYRQILGQKVEFLVSFYNNEISEKSEIFDDQFSVERPDGSNFTLKIRSTKLEDSAMYFCASRGGGVSEAFFGQGTRLTVV.

V usage is TRBV7-9 and J usage is TRBJ2-7; D unclear. The CDR3 covers 12 residues. The germline CDR1 and CDR2 sequences are SEHNR and FQNEAQ (reference sequence). The germline V and J ends were trimmed by 3 bases and 2 bases, with 5 bases remaining between them. The CDR3 is CASSFQPYEQYF. CDR3 coding DNA: TGTGCCAGCAGCTTTCAACCCTACGAGCAGTACTTC.

The genes are TRBV29-1 and TRBJ2-1; TRBD2 might be the D (5 bases). Germline V CDR1 and CDR2: SQVTM, ANQGSEA. The CDR3 loop spans 16 amino acids. CDR3 DNA sequence: TGCAGTGCTAGATCCCGGCTAGCTTCTATATACAATGAGCAGTTCTTC. This translates into CSARSRLASIYNEQFF.